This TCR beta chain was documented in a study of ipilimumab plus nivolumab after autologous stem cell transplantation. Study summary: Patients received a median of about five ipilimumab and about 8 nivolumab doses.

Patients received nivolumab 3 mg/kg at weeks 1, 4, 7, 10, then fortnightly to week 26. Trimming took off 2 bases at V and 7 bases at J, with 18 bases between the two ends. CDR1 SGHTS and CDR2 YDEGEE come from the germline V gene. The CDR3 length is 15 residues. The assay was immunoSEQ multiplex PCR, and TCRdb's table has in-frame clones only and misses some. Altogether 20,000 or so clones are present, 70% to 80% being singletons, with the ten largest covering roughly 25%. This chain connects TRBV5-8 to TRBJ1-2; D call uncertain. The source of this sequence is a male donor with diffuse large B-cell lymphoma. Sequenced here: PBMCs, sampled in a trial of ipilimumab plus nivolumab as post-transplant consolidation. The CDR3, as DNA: TGTGCCAGCAGCTTTAAGGAGACCCCAGTGCGTGGCTACACCTTC. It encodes CASSFKETPVRGYTF. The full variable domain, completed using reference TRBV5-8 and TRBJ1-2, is EAGVTQSPTHLIKTRGQQATLRCSPISGHTSVYWYQQALGLGLQFLLWYDEGEERNRGNFPPRFSGRQFPNYSSELNVNALELEDSALYLCASSFKETPVRGYTFGSGTRLTVV.